Here is one TCR beta chain with its context. Its antigen is still unknown. The CDR3 extends over 15 amino acids. V lost 7 bases and J lost 12, with 25 bases in between. Every TCR beta cDNA library bore unique molecular identifiers. TCRdb processed the PCR reads anew with MiXCR; each CDR3 protein has one entry. The profile shows more than 450,000 distinct CDR3 sequences, about 44% of them singletons. This specimen belongs to a study of post-analysis software for immune sequencing data. Looking at the study overall: Included courses were relapsing-remitting and secondary progressive multiple sclerosis; progressive-relapsing multiple sclerosis was also included.

Findings of the study overall: In patients, TRBV5-6, TRBV5-1 and TRBV20-1 belonged to roughly 5 TRBV segments found more frequently than in controls.

Sequences were obtained from blood. This receptor was taken from a girl aged 5 to 17 with multiple sclerosis. This chain joins TRBV12-3 or TRBV12-4 and TRBJ1-5, with a tentative D call TRBD1 (5 bases). The CDR3 sequence is CASMRSGTARGDQHF. The CDR3, as DNA: TGTGCCAGCATGAGATCTGGGACGGCCAGAGGGGACCAGCATTTT.